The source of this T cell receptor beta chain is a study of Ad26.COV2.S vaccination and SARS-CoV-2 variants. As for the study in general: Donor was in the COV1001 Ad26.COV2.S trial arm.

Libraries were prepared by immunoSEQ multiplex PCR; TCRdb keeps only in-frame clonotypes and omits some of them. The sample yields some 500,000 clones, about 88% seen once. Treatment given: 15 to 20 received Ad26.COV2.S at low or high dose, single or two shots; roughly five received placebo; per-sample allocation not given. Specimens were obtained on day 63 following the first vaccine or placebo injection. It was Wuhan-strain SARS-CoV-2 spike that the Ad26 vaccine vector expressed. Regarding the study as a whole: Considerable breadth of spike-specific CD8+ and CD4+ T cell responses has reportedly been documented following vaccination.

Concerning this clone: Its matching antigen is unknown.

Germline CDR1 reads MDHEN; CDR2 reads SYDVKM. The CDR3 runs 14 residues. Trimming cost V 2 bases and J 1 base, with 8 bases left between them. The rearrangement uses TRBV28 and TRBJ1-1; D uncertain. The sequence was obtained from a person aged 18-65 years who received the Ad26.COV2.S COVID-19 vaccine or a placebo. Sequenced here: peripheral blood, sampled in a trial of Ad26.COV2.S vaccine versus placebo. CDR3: CASSLLTPNTEAFF. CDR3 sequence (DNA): TGTGCCAGCAGTTTACTAACACCGAACACTGAAGCTTTCTTT. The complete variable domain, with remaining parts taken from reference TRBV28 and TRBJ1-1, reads DVKVTQSSRYLVKRTGEKVFLECVQDMDHENMFWYRQDPGLGLRLIYFSYDVKMKEKGDIPEGYSVSREKKERFSLILESASTNQTSMYLCASSLLTPNTEAFFGQGTRLTVV.